The 30 T cell receptor beta chains listed next were all sequenced from one sample in a study of low-dose radiotherapy and immunotherapy resistance in tumors. The time point is: after trial treatment. Treatment defined: LDRT plus nivolumab, ipilimumab, low-dose cyclophosphamide and aspirin (RACIN trial). Primers targeting TRAV and TRBV primed first-strand cDNA, covering alpha and beta chains. TCRs underwent roughly 19 PCR cycles of amplification with a constant-region primer and V-primer adapter. TCRdb re-derived calls from the reads in MiXCR, one entry per CDR3 protein. The data contain around 60,000 distinct CDR3 sequences, about 25% of them singletons. This sample comprised PBMCs, obtained after low-dose radiotherapy plus immunotherapy. The origin of the receptors is a male donor with prostate cancer.

This clonotype was observed a few times. The V gene is TRBV30, the J gene TRBJ1-1; D not certain. The ends were cut back, 3 bases at V and 6 bases at J, with 17 bases in the middle. From germline, CDR1 is GTSNPN and CDR2 SVGIG (reference sequence). The CDR3 sequence is 14 residues long. CDR3 region: CAWRNSGFFSEAFF. The CDR3 DNA sequence: TGTGCCTGGAGGAACAGTGGCTTCTTCTCTGAAGCTTTCTTT. The whole variable domain, filled in from reference TRBV30 and TRBJ1-1, reads SQTIHQWPATLVQPVGSPLSLECTVEGTSNPNLYWYRQAAGRGLQLLFYSVGIGQISSEVPQNLSASRPQDRQFILSSKKLLLSDSGFYLCAWRNSGFFSEAFFGQGTRLTVV.

This clonotype was counted ten times or more. The rearrangement uses TRBV5-1 and TRBJ2-7; TRBD1 aligns across 8 bases. Germline V CDR1 and CDR2: SGHRS, YFSETQ. V was clipped by 4 bases and J by 0 bases; unmatched bases: 6. The CDR3 length is 15 residues. CDR3 sequence: CASSRDRKSSYEQYF. As DNA, the CDR3 is TGCGCCAGCAGCCGGGACAGGAAAAGCTCCTACGAGCAGTACTTC.

On this clonotype itself: A far larger clone is off by one base, so a read error is likely. This chain links TRBV6-8 with TRBJ2-2, with D possibly being TRBD1 (5 bases). Per the germline V gene, CDR1 is MNHGY and CDR2 is SAAAGT. The ends were cut back, 8 bases at V and 0 bases at J, with 13 bases in the middle. The CDR3 is made up of 15 amino acids. CDR3 protein: CASRTRTTNTGELFF. The CDR3 region has the DNA TGTGCCAGCCGCACCCGGACAACGAACACCGGGGAGCTGTTTTTT.

Ten or more counts support this clonotype. The V call is TRBV19, the J call TRBJ2-1; no definite D call. Germline loops: CDR1 LNHDA, CDR2 SQIVND (reference sequence). This CDR3 comprises 15 residues. Trimming took off 3 bases at V and 2 bases at J, with 11 bases between the two ends. The CDR3: CASSIFATPYNEQFF. CDR3 nucleotide sequence: TGTGCCAGTAGTATTTTTGCGACTCCCTACAATGAGCAGTTCTTC.

This sequence joins TRBV5-1 and TRBJ2-2; 8 bases are shared with TRBD2. V gave up 4 bases and J gave up 1 base; unmatched junction bases: 3. The germline CDR1 and CDR2 sequences are SGHRS and YFSETQ. The CDR3 has 15 amino acids. CDR3 nucleotides: TGCGCCAGCAGCACCCTAGCGGGGAACACCGGGGAGCTGTTTTTT. This codes for CASSTLAGNTGELFF.

This clonotype was detected ten times or more. This rearrangement joins TRBV2 to TRBJ2-2; maybe TRBD2 (5 bases). The germline V and J ends were trimmed by 2 bases and 5 bases, with 15 bases remaining between them. This CDR3 is 16 amino acids long. Germline V gene lookup returns CDR1 SNHLY and CDR2 FYNNEI. CDR3 loop: CASSEIQRRPTGELFF. CDR3 bases: TGTGCCAGCAGTGAAATACAGCGGAGACCTACCGGGGAGCTGTTTTTT. Variable domain in full (rest from reference TRBV2 and TRBJ2-2): EPEVTQTPSHQVTQMGQEVILRCVPISNHLYFYWYRQILGQKVEFLVSFYNNEISEKSEIFDDQFSVERPDGSNFTLKIRSTKLEDSAMYFCASSEIQRRPTGELFFGEGSRLTVL.

V and J are TRBV20-1 and TRBJ2-7, with 13 bases identical to TRBD2. Trimming removed 3 bases from V and 11 bases from J; junction bases left unmatched: 7. The CDR3 runs 13 residues. CDR1 and CDR2 (germline): DFQATT, SNEGSKA (reference sequence). The CDR3 loop reads CSASRTSGSNEYF. In DNA, the CDR3 is TGCAGTGCTAGTAGGACTAGCGGGAGTAACGAGTACTTC.

The CDR3 DNA sequence: TGTGCCAGCAGTGCGGGGGGACTAGCGGTTCCCTTTGAGCAGTTCTTC. Its protein product is CASSAGGLAVPFEQFF. V gene TRBV28 combines with J gene TRBJ2-1; 11 bases map to TRBD2. Trimming cost V 5 bases and J 9 bases; bases outside gene matches: 12. This CDR3 comprises 16 residues. Germline CDR1 is MDHEN and CDR2 is SYDVKM.

This clonotype has ten or more counts. The CDR3 DNA reads TGTGCCAGCAGCTCGACAGGGTTCAGCAATCAGCCCCAGCATTTT. This codes for CASSSTGFSNQPQHF. The rearrangement uses TRBV6-5 and TRBJ1-5; 7 bases map to TRBD1. V gave up 6 bases and J gave up 1 base; unmatched junction bases: 6. There are 15 residues in the CDR3. Germline CDR1 is MNHEY and CDR2 is SVGAGI.

A word on this clonotype: A read error is the likely source, as a far larger clone sits one nucleotide away. V is TRBV1 and J is TRBJ2-7; TRBD1, the D gene given by the table, was not confirmed from the DNA. TRBV1 constitutes a pseudogene. The CDR3 contains 15 residues. The CDR3 reads CASSEEGQAFSEQYF. Written as DNA, the CDR3 is TGCGCCAGCAGCGAAGAGGGACAGGCTTTCTCCGAGCAGTACTTC.

The V and J genes are TRBV28 and TRBJ2-7, with D perhaps matching TRBD2 (6 bases). CDR3 length: 14 amino acids. Germline V gives CDR1 MDHEN, CDR2 SYDVKM. The V and J ends lost 7 bases and 2 bases respectively, with 15 bases between them. Here the CDR3 reads CASTPGVAAYEQYF. The DNA for the CDR3 is TGTGCCAGCACCCCGGGGGTAGCGGCCTACGAGCAGTACTTC.

In this sample, this clonotype turned up many times. V is TRBV20-1 and J is TRBJ2-1; 8 bases match TRBD2. The germline V gene encodes CDR1 DFQATT and CDR2 SNEGSKA (reference sequence). J was trimmed by 0 bases and V by 1 base; bases with no gene match: 11. CDR3 size: 18 residues. CDR3 residues: CSARAQALAGGSYNEQFF. CDR3 nucleotides: TGCAGTGCTAGAGCTCAGGCATTGGCGGGAGGCTCCTACAATGAGCAGTTCTTC.

This clonotype was seen ten or more times. The genes are TRBV3-1 and TRBJ2-2; D is perhaps TRBD1 (7 bases). Germline lookup yields CDR1 LGHDT and CDR2 YNNKEL (reference sequence). CDR3 size: 17 residues. The ends were cut back, 2 bases at V and 6 bases at J, with 19 bases in the middle. The chain's CDR3 is CASSQPTFTGEAGELFF. For the CDR3, the DNA is TGTGCCAGCAGCCAACCAACCTTTACAGGGGAGGCCGGGGAGCTGTTTTTT.

About this clonotype: Only one base separates this from a far larger clonotype, so it likely reflects a read error. V usage is TRBV29-1 and J usage is TRBJ2-1, with 9 bases identical to TRBD1. J gave up 13 bases and V 7 bases, and 14 bases lay outside the gene matches. From germline, CDR1 is SQVTM and CDR2 ANQGSEA. CDR3 size: 13 residues. CDR3 in DNA: TGCAGCGCCGGGACAGGGTCCAGAGAGACCCAGTTCTTC. Translated: CSAGTGSRETQFF.

CDR3 loop: CASSRGYEQFF. The CDR3 coding sequence is TGTGCCAGCAGCCGGGGCTACGAGCAGTTCTTC. The J gene is TRBJ2-1, the V gene TRBV28; D may correspond to TRBD1 or TRBD2 (5 bases each). The ends were cut back, 6 bases at V and 10 bases at J, with 10 bases in the middle. CDR3 length equals 11 residues. Germline CDR1 MDHEN, CDR2 SYDVKM.

This clonotype has a count of ten or more. CDR3 nucleotide sequence: TGTGCCAGCAGCTTTCGGGGACAGGGGAACACTGAAGCTTTCTTT. This translates into CASSFRGQGNTEAFF. The chain links TRBV13 to TRBJ1-1, with 9 bases that match TRBD1. This CDR3 is 15 amino acids long. The junction had 3 bases not matched to a gene; V was cut back by 3 bases and J by 1 base. Germline CDR1 reads PRHDT; CDR2 reads FYEKMQ (reference sequence).

The sample holds many counts of this clonotype. The V call is TRBV20-1, the J call TRBJ2-3; 7 nucleotides agree with TRBD1. Per the germline V gene, CDR1 is DFQATT and CDR2 is SNEGSKA (reference sequence). CDR3 length: 13 residues. In DNA form, the CDR3 reads TGCAGCAACAGGGGCCCCGGGGCAGATACGCAGTATTTT. Translated, it gives CSNRGPGADTQYF.

This clonotype was counted at least ten times. The chain carries TRBV20-1 and TRBJ2-2; 8 bases match TRBD1. The germline CDR1 and CDR2 sequences are DFQATT and SNEGSKA (reference sequence). There are 15 residues in the CDR3. J was trimmed by 5 bases and V by 2 bases; bases with no gene match: 7. The CDR3 sequence: CSARSKDRETGELFF. The CDR3 bases are TGCAGTGCTAGATCCAAGGACAGGGAGACCGGGGAGCTGTTTTTT.

V and J are TRBV5-4 and TRBJ2-5, with 7 positions matching TRBD1. V was pared by 4 bases and J by 4 bases, with 7 bases of the junction left unmatched. Germline assignment: CDR1 SGHNT and CDR2 YYREEE (reference sequence). The CDR3 has 14 amino acids. CDR3 loop: CASSADRARETQYF. The CDR3 DNA reads as TGTGCCAGCAGCGCAGACAGGGCGAGAGAGACCCAGTACTTC.

This clonotype was recorded many times. CDR3 nucleotides: TGCAGTGCTAGAGACGTGGGGGTTTTTAGCAATCAGCCCCAGCATTTT. Translation: CSARDVGVFSNQPQHF. The chain is built from TRBV20-1 and TRBJ1-5; TRBD1 is a possible D gene (5 bases). The CDR3 runs to 16 residues. Trimming took 0 bases from V and 0 from J, leaving 12 bases between them. Germline V gene data show CDR1 as DFQATT and CDR2 as SNEGSKA (reference sequence).

This clonotype has ten or more counts. The chain is built from TRBV30 and TRBJ2-1; 8 nucleotides align to TRBD1. The CDR3 loop spans 14 amino acids. Per the germline V gene, CDR1 is GTSNPN and CDR2 is SVGIG (reference sequence). J lost 2 bases, V lost 1 base, and 1 base had no gene match. This chain's CDR3 is CAWSADRAYNEQFF. The CDR3 coding sequence is TGTGCCTGGAGTGCGGACAGGGCCTACAATGAGCAGTTCTTC.

This clonotype turned up a few times. The V call is TRBV4-2, the J call TRBJ2-1; possibly TRBD2 for D (6 bases). Germline lookup yields CDR1 LGHNA and CDR2 YNFKEQ. With 0 bases removed from V and 7 bases from J, the gap between germline ends came to 13 bases. This CDR3 spans 15 amino acids. For the CDR3, the DNA is TGTGCCAGCAGCCAAGATGGAAAGGCGGGGAATGAGCAGTTCTTC. This translates into CASSQDGKAGNEQFF.

This clonotype was counted many times. The V gene is TRBV9, the J gene TRBJ2-1; 7 nucleotides align to TRBD2. The V gene's germline CDR1 is SGDLS and CDR2 YYNGEE. This CDR3 spans 16 amino acids. With V trimmed by 7 bases and J by 3 bases, 13 bases remained unmatched. This CDR3 reads CASGRGGDGDYNEQFF. Written as DNA, the CDR3 is TGTGCCAGCGGGAGGGGAGGGGACGGAGACTACAATGAGCAGTTCTTC.

This clonotype was counted at least ten times. The V call is TRBV4-1, the J call TRBJ2-7; 7 bases map to TRBD1. J lost 0 bases, V lost 8 bases, and 7 bases had no gene match. The germline gives CDR1 MGHRA, CDR2 YSYEKL. The CDR3 extends over 14 amino acids. DNA for the CDR3: TGCGCCAGCGCTCCGGGACAGAGCTCCTACGAGCAGTACTTC. It specifies CASAPGQSSYEQYF.

This clonotype was picked up a small number of times. This chain links TRBV25-1 with TRBJ2-7; D is unclear. V dropped 4 bases and J dropped 2 bases, with 3 bases sitting between them. The CDR3 totals 11 residues. Germline V gene lookup returns CDR1 MGHDK and CDR2 SYGVNS. The CDR3 DNA sequence: TGTGCCAGCAGTGTCCCCTACGAGCAGTACTTC. Translation gives CASSVPYEQYF.

Concerning this clonotype itself: This likely stems from a read error, as it lies one base from a far larger clone. The gene calls are TRBV7-3 and TRBJ2-1; D unclear. CDR3 length equals 13 residues. The V end was cut by 3 bases, the J end by 3 bases, with 6 bases between. Germline V CDR1 and CDR2: SGHTA, FQGTGA. This chain's CDR3 is CASSFGVYNEQFF. CDR3 nucleotides: TGTGCCAGCAGCTTTGGGGTCTACAATGAGCAGTTCTTC.

This clonotype was seen at least ten times. The rearrangement links TRBV2 to TRBJ2-1; no clear D. Germline values: CDR1 SNHLY, CDR2 FYNNEI. The length of the CDR3 is 12 residues. V lost 5 bases and J 2 bases, leaving 4 bases between the germline ends. The CDR3 spells CASSPTYNEQFF. CDR3 nucleotides: TGTGCCAGCAGTCCCACCTACAATGAGCAGTTCTTC. Looking up the rest from reference TRBV2 and TRBJ2-1 gives the full variable domain: EPEVTQTPSHQVTQMGQEVILRCVPISNHLYFYWYRQILGQKVEFLVSFYNNEISEKSEIFDDQFSVERPDGSNFTLKIRSTKLEDSAMYFCASSPTYNEQFFGPGTRLTVL.

This clonotype has ten or more counts. The chain has TRBV6-2 or TRBV6-3 and TRBJ2-7; 7 bases map to TRBD2. Trimming removed 0 bases from V and 0 bases from J; junction bases left unmatched: 5. The CDR3 is made up of 16 amino acids. In germline, CDR1 is MNHEY, CDR2 SVGEGT. Written as DNA, the CDR3 is TGTGCCAGCAGTTACTCGGGGCGGGAGCACTCCTACGAGCAGTACTTC. Translation gives CASSYSGREHSYEQYF.

This clonotype was detected many times. V gene TRBV14 combines with J gene TRBJ1-4, with TRBD1 matching over 9 bases. V gave up 8 bases and J gave up 5 bases; unmatched junction bases: 3. The germline CDR1 and CDR2 sequences are SGHDN and FVKESK. The CDR3 is 13 residues long. The CDR3 sequence: CASRDRGNEKLFF. The CDR3 DNA reads as TGTGCCAGCCGTGACAGGGGGAATGAAAAACTGTTTTTT.

This clonotype was observed many times. The CDR3 bases are TGTGCCAGCAGACGGAATAGCAATCAGCCCCAGCATTTT. The encoded protein is CASRRNSNQPQHF. V gene TRBV6-6 combines with J gene TRBJ1-5; D remains ambiguous. Germline CDR1 is MNHNY and CDR2 is SVGAGI (reference sequence). The V gene lost 6 bases and the J gene lost 0 bases, with 6 bases spanning the gap. The CDR3 loop spans 13 amino acids.